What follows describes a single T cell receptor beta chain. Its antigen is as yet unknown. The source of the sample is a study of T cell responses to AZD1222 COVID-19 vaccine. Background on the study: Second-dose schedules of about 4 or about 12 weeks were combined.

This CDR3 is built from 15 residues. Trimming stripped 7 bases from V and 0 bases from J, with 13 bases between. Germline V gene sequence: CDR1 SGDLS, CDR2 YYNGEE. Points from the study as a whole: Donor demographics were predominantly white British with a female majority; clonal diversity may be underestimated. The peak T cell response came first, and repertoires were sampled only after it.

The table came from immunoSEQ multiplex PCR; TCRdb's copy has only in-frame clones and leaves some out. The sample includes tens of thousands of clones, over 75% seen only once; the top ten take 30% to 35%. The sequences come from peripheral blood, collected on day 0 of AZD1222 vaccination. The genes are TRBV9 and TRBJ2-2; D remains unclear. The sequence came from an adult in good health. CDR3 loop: CASRRGRSNTGELFF. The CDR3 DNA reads TGTGCCAGCCGTCGTGGGCGGTCGAACACCGGGGAGCTGTTTTTT.